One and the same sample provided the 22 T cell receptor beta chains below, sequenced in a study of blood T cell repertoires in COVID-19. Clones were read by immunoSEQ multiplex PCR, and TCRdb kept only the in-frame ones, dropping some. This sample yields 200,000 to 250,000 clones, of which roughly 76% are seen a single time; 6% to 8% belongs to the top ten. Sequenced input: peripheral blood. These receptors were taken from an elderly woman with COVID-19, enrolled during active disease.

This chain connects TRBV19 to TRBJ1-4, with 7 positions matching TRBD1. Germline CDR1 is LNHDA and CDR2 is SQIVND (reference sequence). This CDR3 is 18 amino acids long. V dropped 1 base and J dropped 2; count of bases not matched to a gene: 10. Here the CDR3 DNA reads TGTGCCAGTAGTATAGCCAAGACAGGGAATCCGACTAATGAAAAACTGTTTTTT. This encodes CASSIAKTGNPTNEKLFF.

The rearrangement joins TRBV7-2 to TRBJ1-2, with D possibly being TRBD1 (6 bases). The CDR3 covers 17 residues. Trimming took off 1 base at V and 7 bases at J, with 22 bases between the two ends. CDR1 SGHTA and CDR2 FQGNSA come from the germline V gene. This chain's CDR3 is CASSLVPLRTGPAGYTF. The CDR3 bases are TGTGCCAGCAGCTTAGTCCCGTTGAGAACAGGGCCAGCTGGCTACACCTTC.

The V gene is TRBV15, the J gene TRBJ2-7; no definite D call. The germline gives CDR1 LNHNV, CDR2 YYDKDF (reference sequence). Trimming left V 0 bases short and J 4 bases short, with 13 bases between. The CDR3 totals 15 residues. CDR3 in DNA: TGTGCCACCAGCAGAGATGCGGTCGCCCGTTACGAGCAGTACTTC. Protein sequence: CATSRDAVARYEQYF.

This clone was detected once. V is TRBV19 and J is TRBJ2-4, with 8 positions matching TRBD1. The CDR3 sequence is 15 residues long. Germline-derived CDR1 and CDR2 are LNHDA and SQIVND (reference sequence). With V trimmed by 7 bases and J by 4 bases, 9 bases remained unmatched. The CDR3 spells CASNPNTGGKNIQYF. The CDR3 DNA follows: TGTGCCAGTAACCCAAACACAGGGGGGAAAAACATTCAGTACTTC.

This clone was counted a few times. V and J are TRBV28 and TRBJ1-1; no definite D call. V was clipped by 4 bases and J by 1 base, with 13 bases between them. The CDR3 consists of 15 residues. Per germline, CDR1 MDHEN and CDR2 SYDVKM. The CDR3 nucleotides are TGTGCCAGCAGTTCGTCACAATCGGGGAACACTGAAGCTTTCTTT. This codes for CASSSSQSGNTEAFF.

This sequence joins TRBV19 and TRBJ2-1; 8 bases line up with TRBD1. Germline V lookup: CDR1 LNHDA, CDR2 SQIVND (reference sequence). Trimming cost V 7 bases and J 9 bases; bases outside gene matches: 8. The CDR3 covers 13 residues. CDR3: CASTAQGAGEQFF. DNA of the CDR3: TGTGCCAGTACCGCCCAGGGGGCGGGTGAGCAGTTCTTC.

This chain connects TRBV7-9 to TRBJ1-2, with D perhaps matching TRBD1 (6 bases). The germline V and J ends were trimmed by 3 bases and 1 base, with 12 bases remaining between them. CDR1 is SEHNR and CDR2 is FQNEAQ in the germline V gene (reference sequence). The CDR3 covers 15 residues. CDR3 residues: CASSFQRQVNYGYTF. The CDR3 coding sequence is TGTGCCAGCAGCTTCCAAAGACAGGTTAACTATGGCTACACCTTC.

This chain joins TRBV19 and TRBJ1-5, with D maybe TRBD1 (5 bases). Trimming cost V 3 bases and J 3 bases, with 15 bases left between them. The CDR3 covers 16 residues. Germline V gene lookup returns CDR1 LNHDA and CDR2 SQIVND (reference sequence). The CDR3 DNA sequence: TGTGCCAGTAGTATCATCAGGGTTTTTGACAATCAGCCCCAGCATTTT. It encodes CASSIIRVFDNQPQHF.

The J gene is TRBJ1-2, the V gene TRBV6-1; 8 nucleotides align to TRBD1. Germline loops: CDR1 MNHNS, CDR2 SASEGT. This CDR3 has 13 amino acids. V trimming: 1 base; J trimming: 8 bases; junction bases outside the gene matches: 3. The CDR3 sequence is CASSEDRGVGYTF. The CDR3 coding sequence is TGTGCCAGCAGTGAAGACAGGGGGGTAGGCTACACCTTC.

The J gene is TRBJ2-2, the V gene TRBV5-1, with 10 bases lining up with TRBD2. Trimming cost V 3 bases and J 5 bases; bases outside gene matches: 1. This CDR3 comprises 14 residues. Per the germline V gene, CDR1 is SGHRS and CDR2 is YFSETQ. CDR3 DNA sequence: TGCGCCAGCAGCTCGGGACTAGCGACCGGGGAGCTGTTTTTT. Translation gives CASSSGLATGELFF.

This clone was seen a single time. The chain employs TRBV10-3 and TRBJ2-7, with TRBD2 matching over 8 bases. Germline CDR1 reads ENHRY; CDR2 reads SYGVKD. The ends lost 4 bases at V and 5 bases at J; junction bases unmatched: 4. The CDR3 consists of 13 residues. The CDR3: CAISALAGHEQYF. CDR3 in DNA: TGTGCCATCAGTGCCCTAGCGGGCCACGAGCAGTACTTC.

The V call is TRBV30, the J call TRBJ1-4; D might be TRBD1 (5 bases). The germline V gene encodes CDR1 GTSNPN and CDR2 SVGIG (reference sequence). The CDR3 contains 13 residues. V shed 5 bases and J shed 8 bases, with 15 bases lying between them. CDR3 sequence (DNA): TGTGCCTGGCGGGACTGGGGTAAAGAAAAACTGTTTTTT. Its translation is CAWRDWGKEKLFF.

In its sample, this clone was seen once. Written as DNA, the CDR3 is TGTGCCAGCAGTTTTAAGGGAGGAGGCGTCTATGGCTACACCTTC. Amino acids: CASSFKGGGVYGYTF. The J gene is TRBJ1-2, the V gene TRBV28, with D unclear. Germline CDR1 reads MDHEN; CDR2 reads SYDVKM. This CDR3 has 15 residues. V gave up 3 bases and J gave up 4 bases, with 15 bases separating them.

Here the CDR3 reads CASSPMDSNEKLFF. The DNA of the CDR3 is TGTGCCAGCAGCCCTATGGACAGTAATGAAAAACTGTTTTTT. V usage is TRBV7-8 and J usage is TRBJ1-4, with D maybe TRBD1 (6 bases). The CDR3 has 14 amino acids. Germline CDR1 SGHVS, CDR2 FQNEAQ. Trimming took 5 bases from V and 4 from J, leaving 11 bases between them. Full variable domain (remainder filled in from reference TRBV7-8 and TRBJ1-4): GAGVSQSPRYKVAKRGQDVALRCDPISGHVSLFWYQQALGQGPEFLTYFQNEAQLDKSGLPSDRFFAERPEGSVSTLKIQRTQQEDSAVYLCASSPMDSNEKLFFGSGTQLSVL.

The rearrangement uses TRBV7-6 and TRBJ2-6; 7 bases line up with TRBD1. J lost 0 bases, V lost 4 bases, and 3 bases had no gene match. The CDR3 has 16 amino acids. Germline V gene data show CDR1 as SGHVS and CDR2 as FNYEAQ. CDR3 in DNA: TGTGCCAGCAGCTCAGACAGGGCCTCTGGGGCCAACGTCCTGACTTTC. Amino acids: CASSSDRASGANVLTF.

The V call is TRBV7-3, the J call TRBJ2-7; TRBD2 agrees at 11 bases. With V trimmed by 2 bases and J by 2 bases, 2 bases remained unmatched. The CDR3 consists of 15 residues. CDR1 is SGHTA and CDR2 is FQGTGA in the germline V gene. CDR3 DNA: TGTGCCAGCAGCTTAGAACTAGCGGGGGCCTACGAGCAGTACTTC. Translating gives CASSLELAGAYEQYF.

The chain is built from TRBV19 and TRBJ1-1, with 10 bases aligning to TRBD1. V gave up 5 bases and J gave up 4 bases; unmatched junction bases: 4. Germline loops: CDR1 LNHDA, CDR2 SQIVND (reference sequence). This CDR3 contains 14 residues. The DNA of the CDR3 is TGTGCCAGTAGTTTGGGACAGGGGAGCACTGAAGCTTTCTTT. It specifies CASSLGQGSTEAFF.

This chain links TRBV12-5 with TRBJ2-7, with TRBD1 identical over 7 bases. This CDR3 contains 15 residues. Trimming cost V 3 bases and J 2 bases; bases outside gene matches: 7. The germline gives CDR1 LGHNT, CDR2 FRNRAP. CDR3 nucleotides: TGTGCTAGTGGTTTCCGCCAGGGGGTGCCCTACGAGCAGTACTTC. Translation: CASGFRQGVPYEQYF.

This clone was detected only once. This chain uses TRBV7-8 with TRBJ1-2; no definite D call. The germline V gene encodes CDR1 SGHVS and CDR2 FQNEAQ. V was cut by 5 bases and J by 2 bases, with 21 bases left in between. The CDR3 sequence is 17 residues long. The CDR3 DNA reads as TGTGCCAGCAGCCAACTAGTTGGGGTCGTGAACAACTATGGCTACACCTTC. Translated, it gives CASSQLVGVVNNYGYTF.

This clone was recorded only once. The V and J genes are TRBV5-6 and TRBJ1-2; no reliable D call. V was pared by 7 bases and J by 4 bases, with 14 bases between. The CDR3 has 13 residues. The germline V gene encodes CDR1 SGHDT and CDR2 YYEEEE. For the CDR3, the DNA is TGTGCCAGCCAGGAGGTGCAAGGCTATGGCTACACCTTC. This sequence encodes CASQEVQGYGYTF.

DNA for the CDR3: TGTGCCAGCAGCCTCCCGCTAGGGCGGGGATGGGATGGCTACACCTTC. Translation gives CASSLPLGRGWDGYTF. The gene calls are TRBV7-9 and TRBJ1-2; D unresolved. Per the germline V gene, CDR1 is SEHNR and CDR2 is FQNEAQ (reference sequence). The CDR3 sequence is 16 residues long. The V end lost 5 bases, the J end lost 6 bases, and 22 bases lay between the germline ends. The full variable domain, with the rest looked up from reference TRBV7-9 and TRBJ1-2, is DTGVSQNPRHKITKRGQNVTFRCDPISEHNRLYWYRQTLGQGPEFLTYFQNEAQLEKSRLLSDRFSAERPKGSFSTLEIQRTEQGDSAMYLCASSLPLGRGWDGYTFGSGTRLTVV.

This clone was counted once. This CDR3 reads CASSEFGSRKEAFF. The CDR3 nucleotides are TGTGCCAGCAGTGAATTCGGGTCAAGGAAGGAAGCTTTCTTT. The chain carries TRBV25-1 and TRBJ1-1; D unresolved. CDR3 length: 14 amino acids. Germline V gene sequence: CDR1 MGHDK, CDR2 SYGVNS. V was cut by 1 base and J by 8 bases, with 14 bases left in between.